This T cell receptor (beta chain) is from a study of blood T cell repertoires in COVID-19. At the level of the study: The cDNA or gDNA used as material had been derived from T cells, B-cell-depleted T cells, or PBMCs.

Assay used: immunoSEQ multiplex PCR; TCRdb lists only in-frame clones, some missing. The profile covers 120,000 to 150,000 clones, with about 87% appearing a single time and around 6.5% taken by the ten largest. After removal of 4 bases from V and 4 bases from J, the junction contained 8 bases not matched to a gene. Per germline, CDR1 SGHKS and CDR2 YYEKEE (reference sequence). There are 15 residues in the CDR3. The TCR sequence derives from a man of 80 years or more with acute or convalescent COVID-19. This chain joins TRBV5-5 and TRBJ1-1; 9 bases agree with TRBD1. Sequencing was done on a sample of peripheral blood. The CDR3 coding sequence is TGTGCCAGCAGCCGGACGGGACAGGGAAGCACTGAAGCTTTCTTT. Encoded protein: CASSRTGQGSTEAFF.